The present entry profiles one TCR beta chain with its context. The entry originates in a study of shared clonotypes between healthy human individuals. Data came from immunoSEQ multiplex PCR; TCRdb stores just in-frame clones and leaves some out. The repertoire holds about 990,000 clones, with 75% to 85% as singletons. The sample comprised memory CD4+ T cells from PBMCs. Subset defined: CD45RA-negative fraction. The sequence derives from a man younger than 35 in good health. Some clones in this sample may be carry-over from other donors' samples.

The chain's CDR3 is CASSPRPRLRDYTDTQYF. CDR3 in DNA: TGTGCCAGCAGCCCGCGTCCGCGCCTCCGGGACTACACAGATACGCAGTATTTT. V gene TRBV7-8 combines with J gene TRBJ2-3, with TRBD2 identical over 7 bases. This CDR3 region has 18 residues. After removal of 5 bases from V and 2 bases from J, the junction contained 16 bases not matched to a gene. CDR1 is SGHVS, CDR2 FQNEAQ, per germline.